This T cell receptor (beta chain) was captured by sequencing in a study of T-cell reconstitution after alpha-beta-depleted transplantation in children. This CDR3 is 15 amino acids long. Germline V gene data show CDR1 as SQVTM and CDR2 as ANQGSEA. This clonotype turned up a few times. One end of the junction is discordant with germline, which a read error may explain. The authors prepared the TCRbeta library with unique molecular identifiers. TCRdb reprocessed the PCR reads via MiXCR and lists one record per CDR3 protein. Found here are a few hundred thousand distinct CDR3 sequences, approximately 7% of them singletons; the top ten hold 4.5% to 6.5%.

Sample: PBMCs, taken before TCRalphabeta/CD19-depleted stem cell transplant. This rearrangement joins TRBV29-1 to TRBJ2-1; TRBD1 matches 8 bases. The source is a boy aged 2 to 9 with acute lymphoblastic leukemia, due to receive a stem cell transplant. CDR3 nucleotide sequence: TGCATCGTTGTAGGGACAGGTAGCTCCTACAATGAGCAGTTCTTC. It codes for CIVVGTGSSYNEQFF.